This T cell receptor (beta chain) was profiled in a study of vaccination and CD4 T cells after COVID-19. Study information: Post-COVID samples had a sampling time that fell a median approximately 93 days after diagnosis (range 35 to 161). General study results and limits: Within the convalescent patients, a median roughly 87% of the SARS-CoV-2-reactive clones were ones that appeared only post-vaccination.

Trimming took 5 bases from V and 4 from J, leaving 11 bases between them. Germline V gene data show CDR1 as SGHTA and CDR2 as FQGNSA. CDR3 length: 13 amino acids. In regard to this clonotype: Its antigen is not identified.

As for treatment: roughly nine-day PBMC culture with coronavirus spike peptide pools or control peptides (ViraFEST assay). ViraFEST relied on peptide pools to expand antigen-specific T cells; the TCRs were sequenced afterward. Negative-selection isolation of CD4+ T cells was performed after 10 days of culture. Sequencing of cultured CD4+ T cell DNA used the Oncomine TCR Beta short-read assay. Each CDR3 protein gets one entry after TCRdb re-called the PCR reads with MiXCR. Of several thousand distinct CDR3 sequences in the sample, 60% to 75% were seen once. The TCR originated in a human donor who had recovered from COVID-19. V gene TRBV7-2 combines with J gene TRBJ1-2; a weak D match, TRBD1 (5 bases). The sequenced sample was CD4+ T cells from blood, cultured in vitro. Here the CDR3 DNA reads TGTGCCAGCAGCCTCCAGGGTTCCTATGGCTACACCTTC. Its translation is CASSLQGSYGYTF.